These T cell receptor beta chains were read from a single sample in a study of blood T cell repertoires in COVID-19. The table came from immunoSEQ multiplex PCR; TCRdb's copy has only in-frame clones and leaves some out. The sample shows some 150,000 clones, approximately 87% of them seen only once. Sequencing was carried out using peripheral blood. These TCRs come from a woman between 50 and 59 years old with active or convalescent COVID-19. Each CDR3 is given with its conserved first and last residue. D genes are given only for firm matches. Part of the rows lack a size; the others show once, few, many or a class for expanded clones.

j_call,clone_size,v_call,d_call,cdr3_nt,cdr3_aa
TRBJ2-3,NA,TRBV7-3,NA,TGTGCCAGCAGCTGGAGCGCCACGGGCACAGATACGCAGTATTTT,CASSWSATGTDTQYF
TRBJ1-5,NA,TRBV30,TRBD1,TGTGCCTGGGGAGGGACAGGGTTGGATCAGCCCCAGCATTTT,CAWGGTGLDQPQHF
TRBJ2-7,NA,TRBV4-2,NA,TGTGCCAGCAGCTCACGGCTGGGAGCGGTAGAGGACCCTGAGCAGTACTTC,CASSSRLGAVEDPEQYF
TRBJ2-7,NA,TRBV5-4,TRBD1,TGTGCCAGCAGCCCGGACAGGGCCGAGCAGTACTTC,CASSPDRAEQYF
TRBJ1-3,NA,TRBV18,TRBD1,TGTGCCAGCTCACCACCGGAGGGGGCAGGAGGAAACACCATATATTTT,CASSPPEGAGGNTIYF
TRBJ1-5,NA,TRBV5-8,TRBD1,TGTGCCAGCAGCTCATCACAGGACAGGGATAGCAATCAGCCCCAGCATTTT,CASSSSQDRDSNQPQHF
TRBJ2-7,NA,TRBV6-5,TRBD1,TGTGCCAGCAGTTGGGGGACAGACTCCTACGAGCAGTACTTC,CASSWGTDSYEQYF
TRBJ1-5,few,TRBV27,TRBD1,TGTGCCAGCAGTCCAGGGACAGGTAATGGCAATCAGCCCCAGCATTTT,CASSPGTGNGNQPQHF
TRBJ1-2,NA,TRBV4-1,TRBD1,TGCGCCAGCAGCCAAGGGCCAGGGGGAAACTATGGCTACACCTTC,CASSQGPGGNYGYTF
TRBJ1-1,NA,TRBV18,NA,TGTGCCAGCTCACCATCTGTCGTCAGGGGAAGCACTGAAGCTTTCTTT,CASSPSVVRGSTEAFF
TRBJ1-6,NA,TRBV7-2,NA,TGTGCCAGCAGCTTCCAAGCCGACAGCGCTCTCCACTTT,CASSFQADSALHF
TRBJ1-1,NA,TRBV7-3,TRBD1,TGTGCCAGCAGCTTAATGGGGGACAGGGATGTGGCTTTCTTT,CASSLMGDRDVAFF
TRBJ2-1,NA,TRBV19,TRBD2,TGTGCCAGTAGTATCATCGGGCTAGCGGGAGTCATTAGTGAGCAGTTCTTC,CASSIIGLAGVISEQFF
TRBJ1-2,NA,TRBV14,TRBD1,TGTGCCAGCAGAGCCGGACAGGGCCCGGTCTATGGCTACACCTTC,CASRAGQGPVYGYTF
TRBJ2-5,NA,TRBV5-1,TRBD2,TGCGCCAGCAGCTTGGGACTAGCGGGAGGGTGGCAAGAGACCCAGTACTTC,CASSLGLAGGWQETQYF
TRBJ1-1,once,TRBV3-1/TRBV3-2,TRBD1,TGTGCCAGCAGTCATAGACAGGGCCAGAACACTGAAGCTTTCTTT,CASSHRQGQNTEAFF
TRBJ1-2,NA,TRBV6-1,NA,TGTGCCAGCAGTGAATCGCCAACAGGACCTACCAACTATGGCTACACCTTC,CASSESPTGPTNYGYTF
TRBJ2-1,NA,TRBV2,NA,TGTGCCAGCCGGAGGGTAGGGGGCCACAATGAGCAGTTCTTC,CASRRVGGHNEQFF